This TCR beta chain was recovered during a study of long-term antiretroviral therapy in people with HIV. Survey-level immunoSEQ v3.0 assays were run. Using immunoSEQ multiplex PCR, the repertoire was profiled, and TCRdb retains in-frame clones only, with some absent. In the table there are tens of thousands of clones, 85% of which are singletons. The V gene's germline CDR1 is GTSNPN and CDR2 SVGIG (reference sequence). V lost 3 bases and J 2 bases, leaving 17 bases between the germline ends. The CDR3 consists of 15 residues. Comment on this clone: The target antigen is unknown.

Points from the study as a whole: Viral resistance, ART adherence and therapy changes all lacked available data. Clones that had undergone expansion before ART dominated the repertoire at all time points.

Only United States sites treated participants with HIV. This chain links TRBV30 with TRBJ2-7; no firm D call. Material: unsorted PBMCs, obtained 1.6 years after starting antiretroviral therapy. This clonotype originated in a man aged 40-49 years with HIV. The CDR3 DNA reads TGTGCCTGGAGCCGAGTGGGCTCCAAGCCCTACGAGCAGTACTTC. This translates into CAWSRVGSKPYEQYF.